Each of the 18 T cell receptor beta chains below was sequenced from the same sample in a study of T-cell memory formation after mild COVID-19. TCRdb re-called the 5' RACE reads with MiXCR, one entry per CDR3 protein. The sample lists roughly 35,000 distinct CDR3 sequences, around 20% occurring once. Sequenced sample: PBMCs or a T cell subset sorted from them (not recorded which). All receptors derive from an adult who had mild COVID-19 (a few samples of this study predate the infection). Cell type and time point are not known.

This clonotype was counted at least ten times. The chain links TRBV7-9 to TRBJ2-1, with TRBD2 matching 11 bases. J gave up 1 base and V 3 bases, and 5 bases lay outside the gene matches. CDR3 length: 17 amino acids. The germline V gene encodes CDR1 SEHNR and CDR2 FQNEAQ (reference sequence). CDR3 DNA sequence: TGTGCCAGCAGCTTTAGCGGGAGGGCCGATTCCTACAATGAGCAGTTCTTC. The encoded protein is CASSFSGRADSYNEQFF.

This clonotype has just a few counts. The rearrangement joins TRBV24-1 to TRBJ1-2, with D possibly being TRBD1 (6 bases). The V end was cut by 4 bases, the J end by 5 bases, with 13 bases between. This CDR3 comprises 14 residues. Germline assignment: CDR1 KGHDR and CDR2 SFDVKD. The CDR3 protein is CATSETGAWYGYTF. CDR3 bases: TGTGCCACCAGTGAGACGGGGGCATGGTATGGCTACACCTTC.

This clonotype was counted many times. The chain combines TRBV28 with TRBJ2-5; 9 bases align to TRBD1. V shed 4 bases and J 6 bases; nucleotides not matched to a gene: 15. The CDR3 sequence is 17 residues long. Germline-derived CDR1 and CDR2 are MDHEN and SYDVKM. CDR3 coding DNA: TGTGCCAGCAGTTCCCCAACCGGGACAGGGTCGGTAAAGACCCAGTACTTC. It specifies CASSSPTGTGSVKTQYF.

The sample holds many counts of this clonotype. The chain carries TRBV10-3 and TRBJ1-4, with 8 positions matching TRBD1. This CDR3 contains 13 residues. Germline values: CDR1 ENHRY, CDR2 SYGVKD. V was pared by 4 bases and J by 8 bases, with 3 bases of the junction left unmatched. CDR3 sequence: CAISARDREKLFF. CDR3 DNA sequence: TGTGCCATCAGTGCCCGGGACAGGGAAAAACTGTTTTTT.

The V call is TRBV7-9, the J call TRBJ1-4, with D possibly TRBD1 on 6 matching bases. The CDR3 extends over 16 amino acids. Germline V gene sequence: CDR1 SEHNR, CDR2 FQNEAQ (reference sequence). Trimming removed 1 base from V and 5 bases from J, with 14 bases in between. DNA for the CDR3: TGTGCCAGCAGCTTAGGAACCGGGGGACAAAATGAAAAACTGTTTTTT. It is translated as CASSLGTGGQNEKLFF.

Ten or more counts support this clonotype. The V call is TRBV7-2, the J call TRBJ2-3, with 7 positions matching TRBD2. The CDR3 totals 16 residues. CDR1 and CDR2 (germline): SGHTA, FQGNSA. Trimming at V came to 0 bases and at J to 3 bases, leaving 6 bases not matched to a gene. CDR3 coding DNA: TGTGCCAGCAGCTTAGCGGGCGGGAGAAGAACAGATACGCAGTATTTT. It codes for CASSLAGGRRTDTQYF.

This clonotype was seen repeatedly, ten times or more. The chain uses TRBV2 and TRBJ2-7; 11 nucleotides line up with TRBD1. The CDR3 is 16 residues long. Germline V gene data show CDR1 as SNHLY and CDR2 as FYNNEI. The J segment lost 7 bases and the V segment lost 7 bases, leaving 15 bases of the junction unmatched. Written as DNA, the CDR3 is TGTGCCAGCACCACTTGGGGGTCGGGGACAGGGGGAGAGCAGTACTTC. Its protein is CASTTWGSGTGGEQYF.

CDR3 amino acids: CASSPDPDRGWNYGYTF. The CDR3 DNA reads as TGCGCCAGCAGCCCAGACCCGGACAGGGGGTGGAACTATGGCTACACCTTC. This rearrangement joins TRBV4-1 to TRBJ1-2; 10 nucleotides align to TRBD1. CDR1 is MGHRA and CDR2 is YSYEKL in the germline V gene. The ends lost 4 bases at V and 2 bases at J; junction bases unmatched: 10. The CDR3 contains 17 residues.

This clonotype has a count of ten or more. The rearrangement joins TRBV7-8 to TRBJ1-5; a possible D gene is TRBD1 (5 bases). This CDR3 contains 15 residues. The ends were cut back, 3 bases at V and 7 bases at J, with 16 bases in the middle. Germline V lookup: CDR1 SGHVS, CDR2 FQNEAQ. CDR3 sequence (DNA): TGTGCCAGCAGCTTGAAGGAGCAGGGAGGACAGCCCCAGCATTTT. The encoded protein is CASSLKEQGGQPQHF.

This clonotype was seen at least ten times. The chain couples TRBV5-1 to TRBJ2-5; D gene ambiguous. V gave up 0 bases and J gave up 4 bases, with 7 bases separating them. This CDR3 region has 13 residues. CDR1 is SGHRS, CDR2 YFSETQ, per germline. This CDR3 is CASSLAGRETQYF. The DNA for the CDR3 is TGCGCCAGCAGCTTGGCGGGTCGAGAGACCCAGTACTTC.

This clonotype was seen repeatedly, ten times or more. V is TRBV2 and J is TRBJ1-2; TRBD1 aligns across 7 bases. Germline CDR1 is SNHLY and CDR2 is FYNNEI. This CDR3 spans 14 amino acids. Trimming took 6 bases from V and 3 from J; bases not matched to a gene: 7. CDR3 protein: CASRLAGGYYGYTF. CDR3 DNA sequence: TGTGCCAGCAGGCTAGCAGGGGGTTACTATGGCTACACCTTC.

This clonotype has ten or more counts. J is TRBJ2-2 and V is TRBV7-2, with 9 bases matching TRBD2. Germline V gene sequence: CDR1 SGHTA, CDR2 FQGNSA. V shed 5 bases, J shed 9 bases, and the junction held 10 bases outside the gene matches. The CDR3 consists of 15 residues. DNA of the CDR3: TGTGCCAGCAGCCCCGCCGGGACTAGCAGGCGGGAGCTGTTTTTT. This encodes CASSPAGTSRRELFF.

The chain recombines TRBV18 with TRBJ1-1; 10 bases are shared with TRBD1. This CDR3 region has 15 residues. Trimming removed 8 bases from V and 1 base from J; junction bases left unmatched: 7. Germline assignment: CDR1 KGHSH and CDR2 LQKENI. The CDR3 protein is CASAGTGAPNTEAFF. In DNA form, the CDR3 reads TGTGCCAGCGCCGGGACAGGGGCCCCGAACACTGAAGCTTTCTTT.

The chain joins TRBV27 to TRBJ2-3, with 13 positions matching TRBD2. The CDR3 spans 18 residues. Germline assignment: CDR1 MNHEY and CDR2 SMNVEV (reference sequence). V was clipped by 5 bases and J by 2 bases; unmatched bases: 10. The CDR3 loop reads CASSKTSGRAAVTDTQYF. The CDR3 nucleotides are TGTGCCAGCAGTAAAACTAGCGGGAGGGCCGCGGTCACAGATACGCAGTATTTT.

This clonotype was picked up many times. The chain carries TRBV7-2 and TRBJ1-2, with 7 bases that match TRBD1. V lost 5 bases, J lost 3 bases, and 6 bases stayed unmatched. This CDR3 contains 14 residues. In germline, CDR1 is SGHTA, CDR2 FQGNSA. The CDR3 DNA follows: TGTGCCAGCAGCACCCGACAGGGACACTATGGCTACACCTTC. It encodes CASSTRQGHYGYTF.

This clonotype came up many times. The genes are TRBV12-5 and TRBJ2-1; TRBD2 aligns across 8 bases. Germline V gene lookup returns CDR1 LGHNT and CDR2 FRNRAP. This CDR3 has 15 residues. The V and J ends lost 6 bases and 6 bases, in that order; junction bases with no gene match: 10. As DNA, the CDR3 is TGTGCTAGTGGCCTCATGCGGACTAGCTTCAATGAGCAGTTCTTC. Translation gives CASGLMRTSFNEQFF.

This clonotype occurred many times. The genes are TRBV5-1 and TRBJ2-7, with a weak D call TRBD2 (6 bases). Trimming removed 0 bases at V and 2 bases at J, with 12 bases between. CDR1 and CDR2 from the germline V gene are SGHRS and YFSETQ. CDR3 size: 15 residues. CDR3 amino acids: CASSLEEGSPYEQYF. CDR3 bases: TGCGCCAGCAGCTTGGAGGAGGGTAGCCCCTACGAGCAGTACTTC.

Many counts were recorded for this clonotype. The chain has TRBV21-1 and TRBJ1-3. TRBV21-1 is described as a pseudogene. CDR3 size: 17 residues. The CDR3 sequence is CASSKSGTANSGNTIYF. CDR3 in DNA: TGTGCCAGCAGCAAGAGTGGGACGGCAAACTCTGGAAACACCATATATTTT.